This T cell receptor beta chain originates from a study of blood T cells in healthy people across ages. Germline V lookup: CDR1 SNHLY, CDR2 FYNNEI. This CDR3 has 15 amino acids. V lost 6 bases, J lost 5 bases, and 10 bases stayed unmatched. Next came a second PCR, run for about 6 to 11 cycles, which used a sample-barcoded 5' primer along with a J-beta primer mix. Each cDNA molecule was tagged by a template-switch adaptor with 12 random nucleotides. TCRdb recomputed calls from the 5' RACE reads with MiXCR, one row per CDR3 protein. The sample gives approximately 760,000 distinct CDR3 sequences, 20% to 30% of which show up once; 9.4% is in the top ten. These data also formed part of another study, on T cells of mothers and their children.

The receptor was isolated from a boy aged 5-17 years in good health. The gene calls are TRBV2 and TRBJ2-7; TRBD1 matches at 10 bases. Input material: blood. This chain's CDR3 is CASRGRDRGGHEQYF. In nucleotides, the CDR3 is TGTGCCAGCAGGGGCCGGGACAGGGGTGGCCACGAGCAGTACTTC.